The 8 T cell receptor beta chains below come from one sample, sequenced in a study of T cells expressing NK-cell markers. TCRdb derives one entry per CDR3 protein from the 5' RACE reads, leaving out DNA. The table lists roughly 280,000 distinct CDR3 sequences, with about 0.39% in the top ten. The source material was blood T cells: a sorted CD56 or NKG2C T cell subset, CD4+ or CD8+ T cells, or bulk PBMC T cells (not recorded which). All receptors derive from a man between 18 and 35 years old in good health.

The rearrangement uses TRBV20-1 and TRBJ1-2. CDR3 length equals 12 residues. The germline CDR1 and CDR2 sequences are DFQATT and SNEGSKA (reference sequence). The CDR3 is CSAIRRRYGYTF.

The chain couples TRBV12-3 or TRBV12-4 to TRBJ1-6; the D call from TCRdb, TRBD1, cannot be confirmed without DNA. There are 12 residues in the CDR3. CDR3 sequence: CASSLDSGGVYF.

The chain has TRBV29-1 and TRBJ2-7; TCRdb reports TRBD1, a call that lacks DNA to check it against. Germline V gives CDR1 SQVTM, CDR2 ANQGSEA. CDR3 size: 18 residues. CDR3 sequence: CSVESGWRGTGVNYEQYF.

The V gene is TRBV10-3, the J gene TRBJ1-1. This CDR3 contains 13 residues. Germline V gives CDR1 ENHRY, CDR2 SYGVKD. CDR3 residues: CAISVRSDTEAFF.

The V gene is TRBV20-1, the J gene TRBJ2-7; absent DNA, TCRdb's TRBD2 call cannot be checked. The germline CDR1 and CDR2 sequences are DFQATT and SNEGSKA (reference sequence). This CDR3 contains 14 residues. The CDR3 loop is CSAGRSSGSNEQYF.

The V and J genes are TRBV27 and TRBJ1-2. The CDR3 is 14 residues long. CDR1 and CDR2 (germline): MNHEY, SMNVEV (reference sequence). The CDR3 reads CASSYGYLNYGYTF.

The chain couples TRBV20-1 to TRBJ2-7; the TRBD2 assignment by TCRdb is unverifiable without DNA. The CDR3 length is 14 residues. Germline CDR1 DFQATT, CDR2 SNEGSKA (reference sequence). This CDR3 reads CSARTGTSASEQYF.

This chain uses TRBV3-1 with TRBJ2-5; the TCRdb call, TRBD1, lacks DNA for checking. Germline V gene sequence: CDR1 LGHDT, CDR2 YNNKEL (reference sequence). This CDR3 has 15 residues. The CDR3 is CASSQPGQVTETQYF.